The 25 T cell receptor beta chains reported below all come from one sample, sequenced in a study of OX40 agonist ivuxolimab in advanced cancers. Using immunoSEQ multiplex PCR, the repertoire was profiled, and TCRdb retains in-frame clones only, with some absent. The sample yields about 110,000 clones, roughly nine tenths seen once. The specimen comprised CD4+ or CD8+ T cells sorted from blood, sampled in a trial of the OX40 agonist ivuxolimab. These receptors all come from an adult with an advanced solid tumor such as melanoma, head and neck, liver or kidney cancer.

The gene calls are TRBV28 and TRBJ1-5, with TRBD1 identical over 8 bases. Germline CDR1 reads MDHEN; CDR2 reads SYDVKM. The CDR3 length is 17 residues. J gave up 5 bases and V 4 bases, and 13 bases lay outside the gene matches. For the CDR3, the DNA is TGTGCCAGCAGTTCCACAGGGGGTTGGTTGTGGGATCAGCCCCAGCATTTT. Amino acid sequence: CASSSTGGWLWDQPQHF. Based on the CDR3 plus reference TRBV28 and TRBJ1-5, the full variable domain is DVKVTQSSRYLVKRTGEKVFLECVQDMDHENMFWYRQDPGLGLRLIYFSYDVKMKEKGDIPEGYSVSREKKERFSLILESASTNQTSMYLCASSSTGGWLWDQPQHFGDGTRLSIL.

This clone showed up just a few times. The rearrangement uses TRBV5-1 and TRBJ2-1; D might be TRBD2 (6 bases). This CDR3 is built from 16 residues. Trimming took 4 bases from V and 7 from J, leaving 21 bases between them. Germline CDR1 is SGHRS and CDR2 is YFSETQ. The CDR3: CASSREGTQTGNEQFF. The CDR3 nucleotides are TGCGCCAGCAGCCGTGAAGGGACTCAGACCGGTAATGAGCAGTTCTTC.

The chain combines TRBV15 with TRBJ1-5; D call uncertain. The V end was cut by 5 bases, the J end by 1 base, with 6 bases between. CDR1 LNHNV and CDR2 YYDKDF come from the germline V gene (reference sequence). The CDR3 extends over 13 amino acids. This CDR3 is CATSEQSNQPQHF. CDR3 nucleotide sequence: TGTGCCACCAGCGAACAGAGCAATCAGCCCCAGCATTTT.

The chain combines TRBV6-5 with TRBJ2-4, with D perhaps given as TRBD1 or TRBD2 (5 bases each). Trimming shortened V by 5 bases and J by 7 bases, and 18 bases separated the two germline ends. There are 15 residues in the CDR3. Germline assignment: CDR1 MNHEY and CDR2 SVGAGI. This CDR3 is CASSRRGEGMNIQYF. The CDR3, as DNA: TGTGCCAGCAGTCGCCGGGGCGAAGGGATGAACATTCAGTACTTC.

The J gene is TRBJ2-1, the V gene TRBV2, with TRBD1 as a possible D gene (5 bases). V was shortened by 2 bases and J by 0 bases, with 8 bases between the two germline ends. The V gene's germline CDR1 is SNHLY and CDR2 FYNNEI. This CDR3 spans 15 amino acids. This CDR3 reads CASSELGPSYNEQFF. DNA for the CDR3: TGTGCCAGCAGTGAATTGGGGCCCTCCTACAATGAGCAGTTCTTC. The whole variable domain, filled in from reference TRBV2 and TRBJ2-1, reads EPEVTQTPSHQVTQMGQEVILRCVPISNHLYFYWYRQILGQKVEFLVSFYNNEISEKSEIFDDQFSVERPDGSNFTLKIRSTKLEDSAMYFCASSELGPSYNEQFFGPGTRLTVL.

V and J are TRBV29-1 and TRBJ2-7, with 10 bases lining up with TRBD1. CDR3 length equals 15 residues. The trim removed 3 bases at V and 2 bases at J, leaving 7 bases unmatched. The germline CDR1 and CDR2 sequences are SQVTM and ANQGSEA. The DNA for the CDR3 is TGCAGCGTTGACTCCACGGACAGGGGGGCCTACGAGCAGTACTTC. Protein sequence: CSVDSTDRGAYEQYF.

The chain uses TRBV27 and TRBJ2-1, with TRBD2 matching over 10 bases. CDR1 is MNHEY, CDR2 SMNVEV, per germline (reference sequence). V shed 1 base, J shed 8 bases, and the junction held 5 bases outside the gene matches. This CDR3 comprises 15 residues. CDR3 DNA sequence: TGTGCCAGCAGTTTATTGGCTAGCGGGAGACATGAGCAGTTCTTC. This codes for CASSLLASGRHEQFF.

The CDR3, as DNA: TGTGCCATCACCCCAGGGGCCAAGGCCGGGGAGCTGTTTTTT. It is translated as CAITPGAKAGELFF. The V and J genes are TRBV10-3 and TRBJ2-2; TRBD1 is a possible D gene (6 bases). The CDR3 covers 14 residues. The germline V and J ends were trimmed by 7 bases and 6 bases, with 15 bases remaining between them. The germline V gene encodes CDR1 ENHRY and CDR2 SYGVKD.

The rearrangement uses TRBV6-1 and TRBJ1-4, with D perhaps TRBD1 (6 bases). V was pared by 7 bases and J by 3 bases, with 12 bases between. CDR1 is MNHNS and CDR2 is SASEGT in the germline V gene. The CDR3 covers 14 residues. The CDR3 here is CASTRTASNEKLFF. DNA of the CDR3: TGTGCCAGCACCAGGACAGCCTCTAATGAAAAACTGTTTTTT.

The chain links TRBV16 to TRBJ1-2; TRBD1 matches 8 bases. This CDR3 has 15 amino acids. V shed 0 bases and J 6 bases; nucleotides not matched to a gene: 6. Germline V CDR1 and CDR2: KGHSY, FQNENV. CDR3 nucleotides: TGTGCCAGCAGCCAATCAGGACAGGGAGGGCATGGCTACACCTTC. Protein sequence: CASSQSGQGGHGYTF. The full variable domain, completed using reference TRBV16 and TRBJ1-2, is GEEVAQTPKHLVRGEGQKAKLYCAPIKGHSYVFWYQQVLKNEFKFLISFQNENVFDETGMPKERFSAKCLPNSPCSLEIQATKLEDSAVYFCASSQSGQGGHGYTFGSGTRLTVV.

The rearrangement joins TRBV28 to TRBJ1-5; D might be TRBD1 (5 bases). V was clipped by 2 bases and J by 1 base, with 6 bases between them. The CDR3 is made up of 14 amino acids. Germline CDR1 is MDHEN and CDR2 is SYDVKM. The CDR3, as DNA: TGTGCCAGCAGTTTAGGGGACAGCAATCAGCCCCAGCATTTT. Translation: CASSLGDSNQPQHF.

The chain recombines TRBV30 with TRBJ2-1; 7 bases align to TRBD2. The CDR3 consists of 18 residues. Unmatched junction bases numbered 19, after V lost 0 bases and J lost 8 bases. CDR1 is GTSNPN and CDR2 is SVGIG in the germline V gene (reference sequence). The CDR3 sequence is CAWSVGPDDGRGGDEQFF. The CDR3 DNA sequence: TGTGCCTGGAGTGTGGGCCCCGACGACGGGCGGGGAGGGGATGAGCAGTTCTTC.

This clone has only a few counts. The rearrangement joins TRBV2 to TRBJ1-5, with 8 positions matching TRBD1. The CDR3 contains 15 residues. Unmatched junction bases numbered 6, after V lost 6 bases and J lost 2 bases. CDR1 is SNHLY, CDR2 FYNNEI, per germline. CDR3 sequence (DNA): TGTGCCAGCAGACCGACAGGGGATGGCAATCAGCCCCAGCATTTT. Translating gives CASRPTGDGNQPQHF.

The V gene is TRBV6-1, the J gene TRBJ2-5, with 9 bases identical to TRBD2. The J call is uncertain, as TRBJ2-7 better fits the DNA end. Looked up from germline, CDR1 is MNHNS and CDR2 is SASEGT. CDR3 size: 16 residues. This CDR3 reads CASSEAGAGGSYEQYF. CDR3 in DNA: TGTGCCAGCAGTGAAGCGGGGGCGGGAGGGTCCTACGAGCAGTACTTC.

V is TRBV5-1 and J is TRBJ2-1, with TRBD2 matching over 13 bases. Germline CDR1 and CDR2: SGHRS and YFSETQ. The V and J ends lost 4 bases and 5 bases, in that order; junction bases with no gene match: 3. The CDR3 sequence is 15 residues long. CDR3 DNA: TGCGCCAGCAGCGCGGGACTAGCGGGGAACAATGAGCAGTTCTTC. Protein: CASSAGLAGNNEQFF.

This sequence joins TRBV4-2 and TRBJ1-2; D is perhaps TRBD1 (5 bases). Trimming stripped 0 bases from V and 4 bases from J, with 24 bases between. CDR1 and CDR2 (germline): LGHNA, YNFKEQ. The CDR3 extends over 19 amino acids. The DNA for the CDR3 is TGTGCCAGCAGCCAAGATCTTGAAGGGATGGGGGAACCACCCTATGGCTACACCTTC. Protein product: CASSQDLEGMGEPPYGYTF.

V and J are TRBV11-2 and TRBJ2-1; D remains unclear. Germline values: CDR1 SGHAT, CDR2 FQNNGV. Trimming left V 1 base short and J 8 bases short, with 3 bases between. The CDR3 has 11 amino acids. CDR3 sequence (DNA): TGTGCCAGCAGCTTAGTAGATGAGCAGTTCTTC. It encodes CASSLVDEQFF.

V is TRBV30 and J is TRBJ1-1; no firm D call. The germline V gene has CDR1 GTSNPN and CDR2 SVGIG (reference sequence). This CDR3 is 11 amino acids long. The germline V and J ends were trimmed by 2 bases and 10 bases, with 11 bases remaining between them. DNA for the CDR3: TGTGCCTGGAGTTACAAAGGACGAGCTTTCTTT. Amino acid sequence: CAWSYKGRAFF.

This chain links TRBV5-1 with TRBJ1-3; maybe TRBD1 (5 bases). The CDR3 covers 15 residues. V was cut by 0 bases and J by 4 bases, with 11 bases left in between. Germline V lookup: CDR1 SGHRS, CDR2 YFSETQ. CDR3 region: CASSLDRDVGNTIYF. CDR3 DNA sequence: TGCGCCAGCAGCTTGGACCGGGACGTCGGAAACACCATATATTTT.

This clone was seen only once. The J gene is TRBJ2-7, the V gene TRBV5-4; D unresolved. Trimming took 0 bases from V and 6 from J, leaving 19 bases between them. The germline V gene has CDR1 SGHNT and CDR2 YYREEE (reference sequence). This CDR3 is 16 amino acids long. CDR3 sequence reads: CASSLGLGGVAGEQYF. In DNA, the CDR3 is TGTGCCAGCAGCTTGGGCTTGGGTGGGGTCGCTGGCGAGCAGTACTTC. Full variable domain (rest looked up from reference TRBV5-4 and TRBJ2-7): ETGVTQSPTHLIKTRGQQVTLRCSSQSGHNTVSWYQQALGQGPQFIFQYYREEENGRGNFPPRFSGLQFPNYSSELNVNALELDDSALYLCASSLGLGGVAGEQYFGPGTRLTVT.

The CDR3 sequence is CASSFRGTEAFF. DNA of the CDR3: TGTGCCAGCAGCTTTCGGGGCACTGAAGCTTTCTTT. The chain is built from TRBV11-1 and TRBJ1-1; no reliable D call. The length of the CDR3 is 12 residues. CDR1 is SGHAT, CDR2 FQDESV, per germline (reference sequence). Deletions cut 3 bases from V and 4 bases from J, with 6 bases between.

The rearrangement joins TRBV4-3 to TRBJ2-1; D is possibly TRBD2 (6 bases). CDR3 length: 15 amino acids. The V and J ends lost 1 base and 4 bases respectively, with 11 bases between them. Germline V CDR1 and CDR2: LGHNA, YSLEER. The CDR3 DNA reads as TGCGCCAGCAGCCAAGCGTGGGGGGTTTACAATGAGCAGTTCTTC. It yields the protein CASSQAWGVYNEQFF.

The chain has TRBV5-5 and TRBJ1-4, with D possibly matching TRBD1 (5 bases). The V end lost 4 bases, the J end lost 0 bases, and 10 bases lay between the germline ends. Germline lookup yields CDR1 SGHKS and CDR2 YYEKEE (reference sequence). The CDR3 is made up of 15 amino acids. The CDR3 here is CASSLGAATNEKLFF. CDR3 nucleotides: TGTGCCAGCAGCCTAGGGGCCGCAACTAATGAAAAACTGTTTTTT.

The V gene is TRBV2, the J gene TRBJ1-6; a possible D gene is TRBD1 (6 bases). In germline, CDR1 is SNHLY, CDR2 FYNNEI. V was trimmed by 4 bases and J by 10 bases, leaving 14 bases between them. The CDR3 runs 14 residues. As DNA, the CDR3 is TGTGCCAGCAGTGGGGCGGCCCAGGGGTCACCCCTCCACTTT. Protein: CASSGAAQGSPLHF.

The chain uses TRBV6-6 and TRBJ1-5; tentatively, D is TRBD1 (5 bases). Trimming cost V 6 bases and J 7 bases, with 16 bases left between them. This CDR3 is built from 14 residues. The germline gives CDR1 MNHNY, CDR2 SVGAGI (reference sequence). The CDR3 spells CASSEGRAWQPQHF. The CDR3 DNA reads as TGTGCCAGCAGCGAGGGCAGGGCATGGCAGCCCCAGCATTTT.